This entry concerns a single TCR beta chain. The CDR3 spans 15 residues. V dropped 5 bases and J dropped 8 bases, with 18 bases sitting between them. Per the germline V gene, CDR1 is MNHEY and CDR2 is SVGAGI. This sample is drawn from a study of blood T cell repertoires in COVID-19. In the source study's methods: Cell counts per sample came from amplifying reference gene primers. The method was immunoSEQ multiplex PCR; TCRdb's version includes in-frame clones alone and lacks a portion of them. The D gene and trimming were derived from the DNA, and the V and J assignments and clone size from that table. Altogether around 260,000 clones are present, around 84% being singletons, with the ten largest covering less than 5%.

The chain carries TRBV6-5 and TRBJ1-4; the D gene is possibly TRBD1 (6 bases). The sequenced sample consisted of peripheral blood. The receptor comes from a man aged 55 to 70 with acute or convalescent COVID-19. Written as DNA, the CDR3 is TGTGCCAGCAGTCCGGGGGGGGCAGGGGACGAAAAACTGTTTTTT. Residues: CASSPGGAGDEKLFF.